Listed here are 18 T cell receptor beta chains from one sample, sequenced in a study of T cells in Graves' hyperthyroidism and ophthalmopathy. Amplified TCR beta CDR3 regions derived from RNA transcripts. HTBI primers were used for first-round RT-PCR of the TCR CDR3. TCRdb independently ran MiXCR on the multiplex PCR reads; one entry per CDR3 protein. Among under 650,000 distinct CDR3 sequences listed, about a sixth were seen once. Sequencing input: blood. All receptors come from a woman aged 25-40 years with Graves' hyperthyroidism.

CDR3 sequence (DNA): TGTGCCAGCAGCTTGAGAGGGTGGAGACTAGCGGGGACTCCGGATACGCAGTATTTT. It is translated as CASSLRGWRLAGTPDTQYF. The J gene is TRBJ2-3, the V gene TRBV7-9, with 11 bases identical to TRBD2. After removal of 3 bases from V and 6 bases from J, the junction contained 17 bases not matched to a gene. In germline, CDR1 is SEHNR, CDR2 FQNEAQ (reference sequence). This CDR3 has 19 residues.

The chain has TRBV28 and TRBJ2-7, with TRBD1 identical over 7 bases. The CDR3 extends over 16 amino acids. J was trimmed by 1 base and V by 6 bases; bases with no gene match: 12. Germline lookup yields CDR1 MDHEN and CDR2 SYDVKM. The CDR3 is CASRPGTAEGSYEQYF. The CDR3 DNA is TGTGCCAGCAGGCCCGGGACAGCCGAGGGTTCCTACGAGCAGTACTTC.

As concerns this clonotype: Being one base from a much bigger clone, this may be a read error. The CDR3 does not close with the conserved phenylalanine or tryptophan, likely indicating a read error. The V call is TRBV6-1, the J call TRBJ2-1, with 9 bases lining up with TRBD2. Germline V gene sequence: CDR1 MNHNS, CDR2 SASEGT. The V and J ends lost 4 bases and 7 bases, in that order; junction bases with no gene match: 14. The CDR3 length is 17 residues. Here the CDR3 reads CASSVTPVAGGPNEQFL. The CDR3 DNA reads as TGTGCCAGCAGTGTAACCCCCGTTGCGGGAGGGCCAAATGAGCAGTTCCTC.

This clonotype was recorded a few times. The chain links TRBV25-1 to TRBJ1-2, with a tentative D call TRBD1 (6 bases). Trimming pared 1 base from V and 2 bases from J, leaving 20 bases between. CDR1 and CDR2 from the germline V gene are MGHDK and SYGVNS. The CDR3 is 18 amino acids. The CDR3: CASSEFTAAFDRNYGYTF. The CDR3 coding sequence is TGTGCCAGCAGTGAATTCACCGCGGCATTTGACAGGAACTATGGCTACACCTTC.

As concerns this clonotype: A much more abundant neighbour one base away suggests this may be a read error. This chain uses TRBV28 with TRBJ2-7; tentative D call: TRBD1 (5 bases). This CDR3 comprises 14 residues. Trimming left V 7 bases short and J 5 bases short, with 18 bases between. Germline CDR1 reads MDHEN; CDR2 reads SYDVKM. The CDR3 protein is CASKRARGNHEQYF. In DNA, the CDR3 is TGTGCCAGCAAAAGGGCAAGGGGAAACCACGAGCAGTACTTC.

This clonotype was seen a few times. The J gene is TRBJ2-7, the V gene TRBV12-3 or TRBV12-4; TRBD1 is a possible D gene (5 bases). CDR3 size: 14 residues. Trimming stripped 2 bases from V and 7 bases from J, with 15 bases between. The CDR3 DNA sequence: TGTGCCAGCAGTTTAAATTTGGGGCATGGGGAGCAGTACTTC. Translation gives CASSLNLGHGEQYF.

The V gene is TRBV20-1, the J gene TRBJ2-1; 12 positions match TRBD2. Germline lookup yields CDR1 DFQATT and CDR2 SNEGSKA (reference sequence). The V and J ends lost 6 bases and 5 bases, in that order; junction bases with no gene match: 2. The CDR3 is 13 amino acids. The CDR3 protein is CSAWTSGNNEQFF. The CDR3 bases are TGCAGTGCGTGGACTAGCGGGAACAATGAGCAGTTCTTC.

This clonotype was recorded many times. This rearrangement joins TRBV7-2 to TRBJ2-3; 11 bases map to TRBD2. The CDR3 has 16 residues. Losses at the gene ends were 5 bases for V and 3 bases for J; bases not matched to a gene: 7. The germline V gene has CDR1 SGHTA and CDR2 FQGNSA. This CDR3 reads CASSKGLAGFTDTQYF. CDR3 in DNA: TGTGCCAGCAGCAAAGGACTAGCGGGTTTTACAGATACGCAGTATTTT.

This clonotype was found many times. The chain recombines TRBV11-2 with TRBJ2-3, with TRBD2 identical over 9 bases. The CDR3 is made up of 14 amino acids. From germline, CDR1 is SGHAT and CDR2 FQNNGV. With V trimmed by 5 bases and J by 5 bases, 5 bases remained unmatched. Here the CDR3 reads CASSRTSVVDTQYF. The DNA of the CDR3 is TGTGCCAGCAGCAGGACTAGCGTGGTAGATACGCAGTATTTT.

The CDR3 bases are TGTGCCAGCAGCCCGGGCCGCCACGAGCAGTACTTC. Its translation: CASSPGRHEQYF. The chain combines TRBV7-9 with TRBJ2-7; D is ambiguous. V lost 5 bases and J lost 5, with 10 bases in between. CDR3 length: 12 amino acids. Germline CDR1 is SEHNR and CDR2 is FQNEAQ (reference sequence).

In its sample, this clonotype was seen a few times. The J gene is TRBJ2-7, the V gene TRBV28; no definite D call. V was cut by 1 base and J by 2 bases, with 12 bases left in between. Germline-derived CDR1 and CDR2 are MDHEN and SYDVKM. The CDR3 runs 15 residues. CDR3 loop: CASSLFIGQTYEQYF. CDR3 nucleotide sequence: TGTGCCAGCAGTTTATTTATCGGGCAGACCTACGAGCAGTACTTC.

A word on this clonotype: The final CDR3 position lacks the conserved phenylalanine or tryptophan, pointing to a likely read error. CDR3 in DNA: TGTGCCAGCAACACGGCCGGGACAGGTGAACTGACCCAGTACCTC. Encoded protein: CASNTAGTGELTQYL. This rearrangement joins TRBV6-1 to TRBJ2-5, with TRBD1 matching 8 bases. Losses at the gene ends were 7 bases for V and 7 bases for J; bases not matched to a gene: 14. The CDR3 is 15 residues long. Germline CDR1 MNHNS, CDR2 SASEGT.

This clonotype was counted many times. The chain carries TRBV2 and TRBJ1-5; TRBD1 might be the D (5 bases). Germline lookup yields CDR1 SNHLY and CDR2 FYNNEI. V was trimmed by 7 bases and J by 3 bases, leaving 16 bases between them. The CDR3 extends over 15 amino acids. The CDR3: CASTRTPTDNQPQHF. The CDR3 coding sequence is TGTGCCAGCACTAGAACGCCGACAGACAATCAGCCCCAGCATTTT.

This clonotype was seen a few times. The chain has TRBV6-1 and TRBJ1-1, with 7 bases identical to TRBD1. V lost 6 bases, J lost 1 base, and 5 bases stayed unmatched. This CDR3 spans 14 amino acids. Germline-derived CDR1 and CDR2 are MNHNS and SASEGT. In nucleotides, the CDR3 is TGTGCCAGCAGACGGACAGGAACGAACACTGAAGCTTTCTTT. Amino acids: CASRRTGTNTEAFF.

CDR3 nucleotides: TGTGCCAGCTCACCGAACGCACCGGGAAGCACATCCTATGGCTACACCTTC. Its translation is CASSPNAPGSTSYGYTF. V usage is TRBV18 and J usage is TRBJ1-2; no reliable D call. The V end was cut by 3 bases, the J end by 4 bases, with 21 bases between. The CDR3 is 17 amino acids. Germline values: CDR1 KGHSH, CDR2 LQKENI.

This clonotype was seen many times. CDR3 sequence (DNA): TGTGCCAGCAGTACCCAGGGGTTGGGAGAAAAACTGTTTTTT. Amino acids: CASSTQGLGEKLFF. The chain couples TRBV2 to TRBJ1-4, with D possibly being TRBD1 (6 bases). CDR1 is SNHLY and CDR2 is FYNNEI in the germline V gene. The ends were cut back, 5 bases at V and 8 bases at J, with 15 bases in the middle. CDR3 size: 14 residues.

This clonotype occurred a few times. V gene TRBV20-1 combines with J gene TRBJ2-2, with D uncertain. Trimming removed 3 bases at V and 8 bases at J, with 10 bases between. The CDR3 contains 12 residues. Germline CDR1 is DFQATT and CDR2 is SNEGSKA (reference sequence). The CDR3 nucleotides are TGCAGTGCTAGTGTTGGGCGAGGGGAGCTGTTTTTT. The encoded protein is CSASVGRGELFF.

This clonotype is a singleton in its sample. The CDR3 here is CASSLSGTGGFNEQFF. Here the CDR3 DNA reads TGTGCCAGCAGTTTATCAGGTACAGGGGGCTTCAATGAGCAGTTCTTC. V and J are TRBV27 and TRBJ2-1; TRBD1 aligns across 9 bases. This CDR3 is built from 16 residues. V lost 0 bases to trimming and J lost 6 bases; unmatched junction nucleotides: 6. Germline-derived CDR1 and CDR2 are MNHEY and SMNVEV (reference sequence).